Below, 22 T cell receptor beta chains from the same sample are listed, as sequenced in a study of blood T cell repertoires in COVID-19. Assay: immunoSEQ multiplex PCR; the TCRdb copy retains only in-frame clones and omits some. The table lists under 40,000 clones, 84% of them singletons. Sequencing used peripheral blood. These receptors were collected from a man aged 50 or older with active or convalescent COVID-19.

This chain joins TRBV5-1 and TRBJ1-5; D perhaps matches TRBD1 (5 bases). This CDR3 contains 15 residues. V lost 4 bases, J lost 3 bases, and 14 bases lay in between. The germline gives CDR1 SGHRS, CDR2 YFSETQ. The CDR3 region is CASSVGRLSNQPQHF. DNA for the CDR3: TGCGCCAGCAGCGTGGGACGACTATCCAATCAGCCCCAGCATTTT. Together with reference TRBV5-1 and TRBJ1-5, the CDR3 gives the full variable domain: KAGVTQTPRYLIKTRGQQVTLSCSPISGHRSVSWYQQTPGQGLQFLFEYFSETQRNKGNFPGRFSGRQFSNSRSEMNVSTLELGDSALYLCASSVGRLSNQPQHFGDGTRLSIL.

The chain recombines TRBV6-2 or TRBV6-3 with TRBJ1-4, with a possible D match to TRBD1 (6 bases). CDR1 is MNHEY and CDR2 is SVGEGT in the germline V gene. V dropped 6 bases and J dropped 5 bases, with 13 bases sitting between them. The CDR3 is 14 residues long. In DNA, the CDR3 is TGTGCCAGCAGCCCTGAAAGGGGGAATGAAAAACTGTTTTTT. It yields the protein CASSPERGNEKLFF.

The chain is built from TRBV12-3 or TRBV12-4 and TRBJ2-1; D unresolved. This CDR3 region has 12 residues. The V end lost 5 bases, the J end lost 3 bases, and 5 bases lay between the germline ends. The CDR3 is CASSRDYNEQFF. The CDR3, as DNA: TGTGCCAGCAGTCGAGACTACAATGAGCAGTTCTTC.

V is TRBV27 and J is TRBJ1-1; no reliable D call. The CDR3 loop spans 13 amino acids. CDR1 is MNHEY and CDR2 is SMNVEV in the germline V gene (reference sequence). V lost 3 bases and J 3 bases, leaving 8 bases between the germline ends. In nucleotides, the CDR3 is TGTGCCAGCAGTTTTTGGGGAGACACTGAAGCTTTCTTT. This encodes CASSFWGDTEAFF.

This clone was observed a handful of times. The chain recombines TRBV5-5 with TRBJ2-7; 8 nucleotides match TRBD1. The V gene's germline CDR1 is SGHKS and CDR2 YYEKEE (reference sequence). This CDR3 has 15 residues. With V trimmed by 3 bases and J by 5 bases, 10 bases remained unmatched. The DNA of the CDR3 is TGTGCCAGCAGCTCCGCTAGGACAGGGTCCCACGAGCAGTACTTC. Translated: CASSSARTGSHEQYF. The variable domain in full, with the rest retrieved from reference TRBV5-5 and TRBJ2-7, is DAGVTQSPTHLIKTRGQQVTLRCSPISGHKSVSWYQQVLGQGPQFIFQYYEKEERGRGNFPDRFSARQFPNYSSELNVNALLLGDSALYLCASSSARTGSHEQYFGPGTRLTVT.

V gene TRBV11-2 combines with J gene TRBJ1-6; 7 positions agree with TRBD1. V shed 1 base, J shed 14 bases, and the junction held 5 bases outside the gene matches. Germline V gene lookup returns CDR1 SGHAT and CDR2 FQNNGV. This CDR3 comprises 13 residues. The CDR3 DNA reads as TGTGCCAGCAGCTTAGGAGGGGGCGGAACCCTCCACTTT. Amino acids: CASSLGGGGTLHF.

CDR3 amino acids: CASSPNRGGIYNEQFF. The CDR3 DNA reads TGTGCCAGCAGCCCGAACAGGGGGGGGATATACAATGAGCAGTTCTTC. The chain carries TRBV3-1 (or the pseudogene TRBV3-2) and TRBJ2-1; D may be TRBD1 (8 bases). The CDR3 extends over 16 amino acids. The germline V and J ends were trimmed by 4 bases and 4 bases, with 17 bases remaining between them. From germline, CDR1 is LGHDT and CDR2 YNNKEL (reference sequence).

This clone was observed once. The chain joins TRBV7-2 to TRBJ1-1, with D unresolved. CDR1 SGHTA and CDR2 FQGNSA come from the germline V gene. Trimming took off 5 bases at V and 0 bases at J, with 16 bases between the two ends. The CDR3 totals 16 residues. CDR3 protein: CASSARVSSVNTEAFF. The CDR3 DNA reads TGTGCCAGCAGCGCACGTGTGAGCAGCGTGAACACTGAAGCTTTCTTT.

The chain employs TRBV15 and TRBJ2-7, with D possibly matching TRBD1 (5 bases). V was pared by 0 bases and J by 7 bases, with 10 bases between. Germline V gene data show CDR1 as LNHNV and CDR2 as YYDKDF (reference sequence). The CDR3 has 13 amino acids. In DNA form, the CDR3 reads TGTGCCACCAGCAGAGATCCAGGGCAGGAGCAGTACTTC. Protein sequence: CATSRDPGQEQYF.

The chain links TRBV19 to TRBJ1-1; unclear D gene. The CDR3 runs 15 residues. Germline V gene data show CDR1 as LNHDA and CDR2 as SQIVND (reference sequence). Trimming shortened V by 1 base and J by 4 bases, and 13 bases separated the two germline ends. This CDR3 is CASSIANSRGTEAFF. DNA for the CDR3: TGTGCCAGTAGTATAGCGAATAGCCGGGGCACTGAAGCTTTCTTT.

This chain links TRBV2 with TRBJ2-3, with D possibly being TRBD1 (6 bases). V was cut by 6 bases and J by 1 base, with 11 bases left in between. This CDR3 is 14 amino acids long. Germline assignment: CDR1 SNHLY and CDR2 FYNNEI. DNA of the CDR3: TGTGCCAGCAGATCACAGGGCCGCACAGATACGCAGTATTTT. Translating it yields CASRSQGRTDTQYF. Supplemented by reference TRBV2 and TRBJ2-3, the full variable domain reads EPEVTQTPSHQVTQMGQEVILRCVPISNHLYFYWYRQILGQKVEFLVSFYNNEISEKSEIFDDQFSVERPDGSNFTLKIRSTKLEDSAMYFCASRSQGRTDTQYFGPGTRLTVL.

The V and J genes are TRBV3-1 (or the pseudogene TRBV3-2) and TRBJ2-7; D is perhaps TRBD1 (5 bases). Germline-derived CDR1 and CDR2 are LGHDT and YNNKEL (reference sequence). The CDR3 consists of 12 residues. Trimming pared 2 bases from V and 4 bases from J, leaving 6 bases between. The CDR3: CASSQRGYEQYF. Here the CDR3 DNA reads TGTGCCAGCAGCCAAAGGGGATACGAGCAGTACTTC.

This clone was seen only a few times. The chain employs TRBV7-8 and TRBJ2-7; the D is unclear. The CDR3 consists of 11 residues. Germline V gene lookup returns CDR1 SGHVS and CDR2 FQNEAQ. Trimming cost V 7 bases and J 3 bases, with 7 bases left between them. Here the CDR3 DNA reads TGTGCCAGCACTCCAGGCTACGAGCAGTACTTC. Residues: CASTPGYEQYF. The full variable domain, rest sourced from reference TRBV7-8 and TRBJ2-7, is GAGVSQSPRYKVAKRGQDVALRCDPISGHVSLFWYQQALGQGPEFLTYFQNEAQLDKSGLPSDRFFAERPEGSVSTLKIQRTQQEDSAVYLCASTPGYEQYFGPGTRLTVT.

The rearrangement joins TRBV27 to TRBJ1-5, with TRBD1 identical over 9 bases. Trimming at V came to 6 bases and at J to 5 bases, leaving 11 bases not matched to a gene. Germline V gene sequence: CDR1 MNHEY, CDR2 SMNVEV (reference sequence). The CDR3 length is 16 residues. The CDR3 DNA follows: TGTGCCAGCAGCCCGTCCCCACAGGGGGCATATCAGCCCCAGCATTTT. Its protein product is CASSPSPQGAYQPQHF.

The chain uses TRBV5-1 and TRBJ2-3; 7 bases are shared with TRBD1. The V and J ends lost 0 bases and 2 bases, in that order; junction bases with no gene match: 9. The length of the CDR3 is 17 residues. Germline V gives CDR1 SGHRS, CDR2 YFSETQ. The CDR3 sequence: CASSLAVLTGYTDTQYF. CDR3 sequence (DNA): TGCGCCAGCAGCTTGGCCGTGTTGACAGGGTACACAGATACGCAGTATTTT.

The rearrangement uses TRBV6-1 and TRBJ1-2, with 8 bases lining up with TRBD1. Germline values: CDR1 MNHNS, CDR2 SASEGT. The V segment lost 1 base and the J segment 8 bases; nucleotides outside the gene matches: 9. CDR3 size: 15 residues. CDR3 in DNA: TGTGCCAGCAGTGAAGGAGGGCAGGGGGCTCGAGGCTACACCTTC. Residues: CASSEGGQGARGYTF.

J is TRBJ1-1 and V is TRBV7-2; D is unresolved. Germline V gene sequence: CDR1 SGHTA, CDR2 FQGNSA. The CDR3 runs to 15 residues. Trimming shortened V by 2 bases and J by 1 base, and 11 bases separated the two germline ends. The CDR3 loop reads CASSLSRVSNTEAFF. The CDR3 DNA is TGTGCCAGCAGCTTATCGAGGGTTTCGAACACTGAAGCTTTCTTT.

The chain is built from TRBV6-6 and TRBJ1-5, with D perhaps TRBD1 (5 bases). Trimming took off 5 bases at V and 7 bases at J, with 9 bases between the two ends. The CDR3 length is 12 residues. Germline V gene sequence: CDR1 MNHNY, CDR2 SVGAGI (reference sequence). DNA for the CDR3: TGTGCCAGCAGTCCGGGGGAACAGCCCCAGCATTTT. It encodes CASSPGEQPQHF.

This clone has only one observation. The chain couples TRBV5-1 to TRBJ1-5; D is unresolved. This CDR3 has 13 amino acids. Germline CDR1 reads SGHRS; CDR2 reads YFSETQ. V dropped 2 bases and J dropped 0 bases, with 3 bases sitting between them. This chain's CDR3 is CASSLYSNQPQHF. The CDR3 bases are TGCGCCAGCAGCTTATATAGCAATCAGCCCCAGCATTTT.

V is TRBV7-9 and J is TRBJ1-1; 7 positions agree with TRBD1. Trimming took 3 bases from V and 5 from J; bases not matched to a gene: 6. CDR3 length equals 14 residues. Germline values: CDR1 SEHNR, CDR2 FQNEAQ (reference sequence). The DNA for the CDR3 is TGTGCCAGCAGCTTGAAGGGGGCGCGAACTGAAGCTTTCTTT. This gives the protein CASSLKGARTEAFF. The whole variable domain, remainder taken from reference TRBV7-9 and TRBJ1-1, is DTGVSQNPRHKITKRGQNVTFRCDPISEHNRLYWYRQTLGQGPEFLTYFQNEAQLEKSRLLSDRFSAERPKGSFSTLEIQRTEQGDSAMYLCASSLKGARTEAFFGQGTRLTVV.

This clone was observed a single time. The V and J genes are TRBV24-1 and TRBJ1-5; the D is unclear. V was cut by 0 bases and J by 6 bases, with 8 bases left in between. Per germline, CDR1 KGHDR and CDR2 SFDVKD. The length of the CDR3 is 14 residues. The CDR3 is CATSDLKSGQPQHF. As DNA, the CDR3 is TGTGCCACCAGTGATTTGAAGAGTGGTCAGCCCCAGCATTTT.

This clone was seen only once. The chain uses TRBV4-1 and TRBJ2-2; 14 bases match TRBD2. Germline V CDR1 and CDR2: MGHRA, YSYEKL. The ends lost 5 bases at V and 2 bases at J; junction bases unmatched: 13. The CDR3 has 20 residues. CDR3: CASSFFQSGTSGGNTGELFF. The CDR3 DNA reads TGCGCCAGCAGCTTCTTCCAATCCGGGACTAGCGGGGGAAACACCGGGGAGCTGTTTTTT.